These T cell receptor beta chains were read from a single sample in a study of blood T cell repertoires in COVID-19. TCRdb's copy holds only in-frame clones and misses some; the assay was immunoSEQ multiplex PCR. Here the sample spans about 90,000 clones, about 86% being singletons. Sequenced material: peripheral blood. The receptors were gathered from an elderly man with active or convalescent COVID-19. Each CDR3 is given with its conserved first and last residue. The D gene is left open where the match is weak. Clone sizes are given selectively: once, few, many, or a class where the clone is expanded.

V	J	size	D	DNA	CDR3
TRBV27	TRBJ2-1	.	.	TGTGCCAGCAGTTTATCGGTATTCGGGAGCTCCTACAATGAGCAGTTCTTC	CASSLSVFGSSYNEQFF
TRBV5-1	TRBJ2-7	.	.	TGCGCCAGCAGCTTAACCGGCTACGAGCAGTACTTC	CASSLTGYEQYF
TRBV19	TRBJ2-1	.	.	TGTGCCAGTAGTATTCGGAATGAGCAGTTCTTC	CASSIRNEQFF
TRBV6-5	TRBJ1-4	once	TRBD1	TGTGCCAGCAGCCTCGACAGGGGAGGTAATGAAAAACTGTTTTTT	CASSLDRGGNEKLFF
TRBV5-8	TRBJ2-1	.	TRBD2	TGTGCCAGCAGCCCCGGACTAGCGGGATATGTCAATGAGCAGTTCTTC	CASSPGLAGYVNEQFF
TRBV4-3	TRBJ1-3	.	.	TGCGCCAGCAGCCAAGATTCGGGGTCTGGAAACACCATATATTTT	CASSQDSGSGNTIYF
TRBV10-2	TRBJ2-7	.	.	TGCGCCAGCAGTGAAGCCTTAATCCGTTCCTACGAGCAGTACTTC	CASSEALIRSYEQYF
TRBV5-4	TRBJ2-5	once	TRBD1	TGTGCCAGCAGCTTGGGTGGGTCAGGGGGTGAGGAGACCCAGTACTTC	CASSLGGSGGEETQYF
TRBV6-6	TRBJ2-7	.	.	TGTGCCAGCAGTTACTCGAACGGGAACGGCGACGAGCAGTACTTC	CASSYSNGNGDEQYF
TRBV21-1	TRBJ2-5	.	.	TGTGCCAGCATCCTAGACAGGACCACCGGAGAGACCCAGTACTTC	CASILDRTTGETQYF
TRBV18	TRBJ2-7	.	TRBD2	TGTGCCAGCTCACGAAGTGGACTAGCGGGACGGGCTTGGTACGAGCAGTACTTC	CASSRSGLAGRAWYEQYF
TRBV5-1	TRBJ2-4	.	.	TGCGCCAGCAGCTTGGGGCCGCTAGCCAAAAACATTCAGTACTTC	CASSLGPLAKNIQYF
TRBV6-1	TRBJ2-7	.	.	TGTGCCAGCAGTGAAGCGACAGCCTACGAGCAGTACTTC	CASSEATAYEQYF
TRBV19	TRBJ1-2	.	.	TGTGCCAGTAGTATAACACAGGGTTATGGCTACACCTTC	CASSITQGYGYTF
TRBV2	TRBJ1-2	.	.	TGTGCCAGCAGTGTAGCAGGGGATGGTGGCTACACCTTC	CASSVAGDGGYTF
TRBV9	TRBJ2-7	.	.	TGTGCCAGCAGCCCCCGACAGGATCTGTCTGCTGGGCAGTACTTC	CASSPRQDLSAGQYF
TRBV5-5	TRBJ1-2	.	.	TGTGCCAGCAGCTTTGCGGACAGCCTCTATGGCTACACCTTC	CASSFADSLYGYTF
TRBV19	TRBJ2-5	once	TRBD2	TGTGCCAGTAGCCCCATCACTAGCGGGAGAGAAGAGACCCAGTACTTC	CASSPITSGREETQYF
TRBV29-1	TRBJ1-1	.	.	TGCAGCGTTGAAGTGCTGCACAGACACACTGAAGCTTTCTTT	CSVEVLHRHTEAFF
TRBV7-2	TRBJ2-4	.	.	TGTGCCAGCAGCTTAGCAAGGGGGAACATTCAGTACTTC	CASSLARGNIQYF
TRBV28	TRBJ1-1	once	TRBD1	TGTGCCAGCAGTTCAGGACAGGGACGAGGTAGGACTGAAGCTTTCTTT	CASSSGQGRGRTEAFF
TRBV10-3	TRBJ2-5	.	TRBD1	TGTGCCATCAGTGGCCTACAGGGGTGGGAGACCCAGTACTTC	CAISGLQGWETQYF
TRBV5-1	TRBJ1-1	.	.	TGCGCCAGCAGCTTGGCCTGGGGGGGCACTGAAGCTTTCTTT	CASSLAWGGTEAFF
TRBV28	TRBJ1-1	once	.	TGTGCCAGCAGTTTATCCGGGAACACTGAAGCTTTCTTT	CASSLSGNTEAFF
TRBV3-1/TRBV3-2	TRBJ2-4	.	TRBD1	TGTGCCAGCAGCCAAGTTGGACAGGGCGGTAGAAACATTCAGTACTTC	CASSQVGQGGRNIQYF
TRBV2	TRBJ2-1	.	TRBD2	TGTGCCAGCACTTTAAGCGGGGGCAATGAGCAGTTCTTC	CASTLSGGNEQFF
TRBV9	TRBJ1-1	.	TRBD1	TGTGCCAGCAGTGCGAACAGGGGGAGAACTGAAGCTTTCTTT	CASSANRGRTEAFF
TRBV19	TRBJ1-2	.	TRBD1	TGTGCCAGTAGAGCGCAGGACAGGGCCCATTATGGCTACACCTTC	CASRAQDRAHYGYTF
TRBV7-9	TRBJ2-6	.	.	TGTGCCAGCAGCCCCCCTCCCCGGGCCAACGTCCTGACTTTC	CASSPPPRANVLTF
TRBV30	TRBJ2-6	.	.	TGTGCCTGGAGTGTCCGGGACAACTCTGGGGCCAACGTCCTGACTTTC	CAWSVRDNSGANVLTF
TRBV3-1/TRBV3-2	TRBJ1-6	.	TRBD1	TGTGCCAGCAGCCCGAGACCGGGACAGGGCTATTCACCCCTCCACTTT	CASSPRPGQGYSPLHF